This T cell receptor (beta chain) stems from a study of T cell responses to AZD1222 COVID-19 vaccine. This CDR3 region has 11 residues. Germline V lookup: CDR1 MNHNS, CDR2 SASEGT. V lost 6 bases and J lost 2, with 4 bases in between. This clone showed up just a few times. Generated by immunoSEQ multiplex PCR, the TCRdb table keeps only in-frame clones and is missing some. The data show about 140,000 clones, over 75% seen once. The chain has TRBV6-1 and TRBJ1-2; D gene ambiguous. The origin of this receptor is an adult in good health. This sample comprised peripheral blood, obtained on day 0 of AZD1222 vaccination. Here the CDR3 reads CASRQNYGYTF. Here the CDR3 DNA reads TGTGCCAGCAGGCAAAACTATGGCTACACCTTC.